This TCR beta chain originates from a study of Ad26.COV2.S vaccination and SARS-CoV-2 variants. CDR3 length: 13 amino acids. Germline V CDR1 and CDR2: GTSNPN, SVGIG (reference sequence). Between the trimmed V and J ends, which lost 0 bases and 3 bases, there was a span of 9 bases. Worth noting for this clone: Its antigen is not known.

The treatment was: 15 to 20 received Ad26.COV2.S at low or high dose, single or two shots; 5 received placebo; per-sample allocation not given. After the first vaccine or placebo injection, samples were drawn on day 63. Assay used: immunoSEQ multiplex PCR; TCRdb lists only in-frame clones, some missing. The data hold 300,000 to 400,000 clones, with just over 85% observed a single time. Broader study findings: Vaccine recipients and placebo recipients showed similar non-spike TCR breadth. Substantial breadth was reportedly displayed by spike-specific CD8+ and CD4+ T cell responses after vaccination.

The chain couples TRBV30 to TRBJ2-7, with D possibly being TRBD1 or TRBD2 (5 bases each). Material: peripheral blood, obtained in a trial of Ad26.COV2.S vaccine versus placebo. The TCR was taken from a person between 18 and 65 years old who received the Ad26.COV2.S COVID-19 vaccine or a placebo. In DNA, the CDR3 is TGTGCCTGGAGTGTAACAGGAGGCTACGAGCAGTACTTC. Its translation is CAWSVTGGYEQYF.